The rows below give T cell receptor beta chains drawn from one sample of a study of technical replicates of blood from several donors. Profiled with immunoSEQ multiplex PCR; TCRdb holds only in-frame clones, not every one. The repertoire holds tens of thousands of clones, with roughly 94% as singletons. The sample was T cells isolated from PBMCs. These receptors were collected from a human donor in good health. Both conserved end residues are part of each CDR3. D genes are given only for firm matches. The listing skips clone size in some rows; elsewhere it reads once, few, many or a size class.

CDR3aa: CASSLNTNTEAFF; CDR3nt: TGTGCCAGCAGCCTGAACACGAACACTGAAGCTTTCTTT; v_gene: TRBV7-3; abundance: -; d_gene: -; j_gene: TRBJ1-1
CDR3aa: CASSPGTSGFETQYF; CDR3nt: TGTGCCAGCAGCCCCGGGACTAGCGGGTTTGAGACCCAGTACTTC; v_gene: TRBV5-5; abundance: -; d_gene: TRBD2; j_gene: TRBJ2-5
CDR3aa: CASSSRTGGWFSNTEAFF; CDR3nt: TGTGCCAGCAGCTCGCGGACAGGGGGCTGGTTTTCGAACACTGAAGCTTTCTTT; v_gene: TRBV9; abundance: -; d_gene: TRBD1; j_gene: TRBJ1-1
CDR3aa: CASSYSNFNQPQHF; CDR3nt: TGTGCCAGCAGTTACTCGAACTTTAATCAGCCCCAGCATTTT; v_gene: TRBV6-6; abundance: -; d_gene: -; j_gene: TRBJ1-5
CDR3aa: CASSYVVQGNYGYTF; CDR3nt: TGTGCCAGCAGTTACGTCGTGCAGGGAAATTATGGCTACACCTTC; v_gene: TRBV6-5; abundance: -; d_gene: -; j_gene: TRBJ1-2
CDR3aa: CASSMGLAGYATDTQYF; CDR3nt: TGCGCCAGCAGCATGGGACTAGCGGGCTACGCCACAGATACGCAGTATTTT; v_gene: TRBV5-1; abundance: -; d_gene: TRBD2; j_gene: TRBJ2-3
CDR3aa: CASSIPGTQYF; CDR3nt: TGTGCCAGTAGTATTCCCGGGACCCAGTACTTC; v_gene: TRBV19; abundance: -; d_gene: -; j_gene: TRBJ2-5
CDR3aa: CASSPDRIGNYEQYF; CDR3nt: TGTGCCAGCAGCCCAGACAGGATTGGAAACTACGAGCAGTACTTC; v_gene: TRBV27; abundance: -; d_gene: -; j_gene: TRBJ2-7
CDR3aa: CASTPSRGLHEQYF; CDR3nt: TGTGCCAGCACCCCCTCCAGGGGTCTCCACGAGCAGTACTTC; v_gene: TRBV7-8; abundance: medium-sized; d_gene: -; j_gene: TRBJ2-7
CDR3aa: CASSDTSVGTGELFF; CDR3nt: TGCGCCAGCAGCGATACTAGCGTCGGCACCGGGGAGCTGTTTTTT; v_gene: TRBV5-1; abundance: few; d_gene: TRBD2; j_gene: TRBJ2-2
CDR3aa: CASSLVRGKTEAFF; CDR3nt: TGTGCCAGCAGCTTGGTTAGGGGGAAGACTGAAGCTTTCTTT; v_gene: TRBV5-6; abundance: -; d_gene: -; j_gene: TRBJ1-1
CDR3aa: CASSNVHRGLYEQYF; CDR3nt: TGTGCCAGCAGTAACGTTCACAGGGGGCTTTACGAGCAGTACTTC; v_gene: TRBV6-5; abundance: -; d_gene: TRBD1; j_gene: TRBJ2-7
CDR3aa: CAWSLGQTNQPQHF; CDR3nt: TGTGCCTGGAGTTTGGGACAGACTAATCAGCCCCAGCATTTT; v_gene: TRBV30; abundance: -; d_gene: TRBD1; j_gene: TRBJ1-5
CDR3aa: CASSSAGGYNEQFF; CDR3nt: TGTGCCAGCAGTTCGGCAGGGGGCTACAATGAGCAGTTCTTC; v_gene: TRBV28; abundance: -; d_gene: TRBD1; j_gene: TRBJ2-1
CDR3aa: CAWRYVGDEQFF; CDR3nt: TGTGCCTGGAGGTACGTAGGGGATGAGCAGTTCTTC; v_gene: TRBV30; abundance: -; d_gene: -; j_gene: TRBJ2-1
CDR3aa: CASSLRETGEQYF; CDR3nt: TGTGCCAGCAGCCTTCGAGAGACAGGAGAGCAGTACTTC; v_gene: TRBV14; abundance: -; d_gene: -; j_gene: TRBJ2-7
CDR3aa: CASKQDGASNQPQHF; CDR3nt: TGCGCCAGTAAACAGGATGGGGCTAGCAATCAGCCCCAGCATTTT; v_gene: TRBV5-1; abundance: -; d_gene: -; j_gene: TRBJ1-5
CDR3aa: CASSGTGSSYEQYF; CDR3nt: TGTGCCAGCTCGGGGACAGGGAGTTCCTACGAGCAGTACTTC; v_gene: TRBV18; abundance: -; d_gene: TRBD1; j_gene: TRBJ2-7
CDR3aa: CASRGGVMNTEAFF; CDR3nt: TGTGCCAGCAGGGGAGGGGTCATGAACACTGAAGCTTTCTTT; v_gene: TRBV7-9; abundance: -; d_gene: -; j_gene: TRBJ1-1
CDR3aa: CASSQPVLAGGPQTQYF; CDR3nt: TGCGCCAGCAGCCAACCTGTACTAGCGGGGGGGCCCCAGACCCAGTACTTC; v_gene: TRBV4-1; abundance: -; d_gene: TRBD2; j_gene: TRBJ2-5
CDR3aa: CASSNLQARSNQPQHF; CDR3nt: TGTGCCAGCAGTAACTTACAGGCCCGGAGCAATCAGCCCCAGCATTTT; v_gene: TRBV6-5; abundance: -; d_gene: -; j_gene: TRBJ1-5
CDR3aa: CASSPGQYSNQPQHF; CDR3nt: TGTGCCAGCTCGCCTGGACAGTATAGCAATCAGCCCCAGCATTTT; v_gene: TRBV18; abundance: -; d_gene: -; j_gene: TRBJ1-5
CDR3aa: CASGRSGAHSYNEQFF; CDR3nt: TGTGCCAGCGGGAGGTCCGGGGCTCACTCCTACAATGAGCAGTTCTTC; v_gene: TRBV9; abundance: -; d_gene: -; j_gene: TRBJ2-1
CDR3aa: CASRTGQGALSNTGELFF; CDR3nt: TGCGCCAGCAGAACGGGACAGGGGGCGCTTTCGAACACCGGGGAGCTGTTTTTT; v_gene: TRBV10-2; abundance: -; d_gene: TRBD1; j_gene: TRBJ2-2
CDR3aa: CASRGGTGWEQFF; CDR3nt: TGTGCCAGCAGGGGCGGGACCGGTTGGGAGCAGTTCTTC; v_gene: TRBV7-9; abundance: -; d_gene: -; j_gene: TRBJ2-1
CDR3aa: CASSLFGKQRDAETQYF; CDR3nt: TGTGCCAGCAGCTTATTTGGGAAACAGCGGGACGCGGAGACCCAGTACTTC; v_gene: TRBV7-9; abundance: -; d_gene: TRBD2; j_gene: TRBJ2-5
CDR3aa: CSVEDRGDRVNYGYTF; CDR3nt: TGCAGCGTTGAAGACCGCGGGGACAGGGTTAACTATGGCTACACCTTC; v_gene: TRBV29-1; abundance: -; d_gene: TRBD1; j_gene: TRBJ1-2
CDR3aa: CASSEAPGTEAFF; CDR3nt: TGTGCCAGCAGTGAAGCACCAGGCACTGAAGCTTTCTTT; v_gene: TRBV6-1; abundance: -; d_gene: -; j_gene: TRBJ1-1
CDR3aa: CASKIMNTEAFF; CDR3nt: TGTGCCAGCAAAATCATGAACACTGAAGCTTTCTTT; v_gene: TRBV6-1; abundance: -; d_gene: -; j_gene: TRBJ1-1
CDR3aa: CASRRPGTGVTEAFF; CDR3nt: TGTGCCAGCAGACGTCCCGGGACAGGGGTAACTGAAGCTTTCTTT; v_gene: TRBV11-2; abundance: -; d_gene: TRBD1; j_gene: TRBJ1-1
CDR3aa: CSVSTGRTGGYEQYF; CDR3nt: TGCAGCGTGTCTACCGGGAGAACGGGGGGTTACGAGCAGTACTTC; v_gene: TRBV29-1; abundance: -; d_gene: TRBD2; j_gene: TRBJ2-7
CDR3aa: CASRVGLAGPYEQYF; CDR3nt: TGTGCCAGCAGGGTGGGACTAGCGGGGCCCTACGAGCAGTACTTC; v_gene: TRBV2; abundance: -; d_gene: TRBD2; j_gene: TRBJ2-7
CDR3aa: CASSPEGLAGGLTGELFF; CDR3nt: TGCGCCAGCAGCCCAGAAGGACTAGCGGGGGGCCTCACCGGGGAGCTGTTTTTT; v_gene: TRBV5-1; abundance: -; d_gene: TRBD2; j_gene: TRBJ2-2
CDR3aa: CASSESGTGGYEQYF; CDR3nt: TGTGCCAGCAGTGAATCCGGGACAGGGGGCTACGAGCAGTACTTC; v_gene: TRBV6-4; abundance: -; d_gene: TRBD1; j_gene: TRBJ2-7
CDR3aa: CAWSVGAGVYEQYF; CDR3nt: TGTGCCTGGAGTGTCGGGGCGGGGGTTTACGAGCAGTACTTC; v_gene: TRBV30; abundance: -; d_gene: TRBD2; j_gene: TRBJ2-7
CDR3aa: CASSPLGTDNQPQHF; CDR3nt: TGTGCCAGTAGCCCGCTGGGGACAGACAATCAGCCCCAGCATTTT; v_gene: TRBV19; abundance: -; d_gene: TRBD1; j_gene: TRBJ1-5
CDR3aa: CASGSQGFNQPQHF; CDR3nt: TGTGCTAGTGGTTCACAGGGATTCAATCAGCCCCAGCATTTT; v_gene: TRBV12-5; abundance: -; d_gene: -; j_gene: TRBJ1-5
CDR3aa: CASSLAGTSGRLDEQFF; CDR3nt: TGTGCCAGCAGCTTAGCCGGGACTAGCGGGAGGTTGGATGAGCAGTTCTTC; v_gene: TRBV7-9; abundance: -; d_gene: TRBD2; j_gene: TRBJ2-1
CDR3aa: CASSQTGGRNTEAFF; CDR3nt: TGCGCCAGCAGCCAAACAGGGGGCCGGAACACTGAAGCTTTCTTT; v_gene: TRBV4-1; abundance: -; d_gene: TRBD1; j_gene: TRBJ1-1
CDR3aa: CSANPGTTPYF; CDR3nt: TGCAGTGCTAATCCCGGGACAACTCCGTACTTC; v_gene: TRBV20-1; abundance: -; d_gene: -; j_gene: TRBJ2-7
CDR3aa: CASSGSQETQYF; CDR3nt: TGTGCCAGCAGTGGTAGCCAAGAGACCCAGTACTTC; v_gene: TRBV28; abundance: -; d_gene: -; j_gene: TRBJ2-5
CDR3aa: CASSSRQGANQPQHF; CDR3nt: TGCGCCAGCAGCTCGCGACAGGGGGCCAATCAGCCCCAGCATTTT; v_gene: TRBV4-1; abundance: -; d_gene: TRBD1; j_gene: TRBJ1-5
CDR3aa: CASSPTSGAYNEQFF; CDR3nt: TGTGCCAGCAGCCCGACTAGCGGGGCCTACAATGAGCAGTTCTTC; v_gene: TRBV5-4; abundance: once; d_gene: TRBD2; j_gene: TRBJ2-1
CDR3aa: CASSPGQGKTYEQYF; CDR3nt: TGCGCCAGCAGCCCGGGACAGGGAAAAACCTACGAGCAGTACTTC; v_gene: TRBV5-1; abundance: -; d_gene: TRBD1; j_gene: TRBJ2-7
CDR3aa: CASSSPWTGIRGYGYTF; CDR3nt: TGTGCCAGCAGTTCACCTTGGACAGGGATTAGAGGCTATGGCTACACCTTC; v_gene: TRBV28; abundance: once; d_gene: TRBD1; j_gene: TRBJ1-2